Below, 27 T cell receptor beta chains from the same sample are listed, as sequenced in a study of control samples from healthy donors and cancer patients. Sequencing was performed with immunoSEQ multiplex PCR; in TCRdb, only in-frame clones are kept and a portion is missing. The table includes 60,000 to 80,000 clones, roughly 87% detected once. The source material was blood. The receptors come from a woman in her fifties or sixties in good health.

This clone was recorded once. The J gene is TRBJ1-1, the V gene TRBV6-5; the match to TRBD1 covers 9 bases. CDR1 and CDR2 from the germline V gene are MNHEY and SVGAGI. The CDR3 consists of 13 residues. V lost 6 bases to trimming and J lost 5 bases; unmatched junction nucleotides: 4. The CDR3 sequence: CASRGTGRTEAFF. CDR3 nucleotides: TGTGCCAGCAGGGGGACAGGGAGGACTGAAGCTTTCTTT.

As concerns this clone: It is unclear where the CDR3 begins or ends on the DNA, so no DNA is shown, and the CDR3 is as TCRdb lists it. The J gene is TRBJ2-5, the V gene TRBV19. The CDR3 comprises 14 residues, both ends counted. Per germline, CDR1 LNHDA and CDR2 SQIVND (reference sequence). CDR3: CASTSGQGGETQYF.

The chain combines TRBV19 with TRBJ1-5, with a weak D call TRBD1 (5 bases). CDR3 length: 14 residues. The V and J ends lost 1 base and 7 bases respectively, with 11 bases between them. Germline lookup yields CDR1 LNHDA and CDR2 SQIVND (reference sequence). The CDR3 is CASSIVTGPQPQHF. DNA of the CDR3: TGTGCCAGTAGTATAGTCACAGGCCCCCAGCCCCAGCATTTT.

In its sample, this clone was seen once. The DNA of the CDR3 is TGTGCCAGCAGTTATTTTAGCTCCTACAATGAGCAGTTCTTC. Residues: CASSYFSSYNEQFF. V is TRBV6-2 or TRBV6-3 and J is TRBJ2-1, with D hard to call. The V gene's germline CDR1 is MNHEY and CDR2 SVGEGT. Trimming removed 3 bases from V and 0 bases from J, with 6 bases in between. The CDR3 loop spans 14 amino acids.

The chain joins TRBV18 to TRBJ2-2; TRBD2 aligns across 10 bases. Germline V lookup: CDR1 KGHSH, CDR2 LQKENI. The CDR3 length is 15 residues. V lost 8 bases, J lost 7 bases, and 10 bases stayed unmatched. CDR3 bases: TGTGCCAGCCATGGACTAGCGGTACCCCTCGGGGAGCTGTTTTTT. Encoded protein: CASHGLAVPLGELFF. Full variable domain (missing parts from reference TRBV18 and TRBJ2-2): NAGVMQNPRHLVRRRGQEARLRCSPMKGHSHVYWYRQLPEEGLKFMVYLQKENIIDESGMPKERFSAEFPKEGPSILRIQQVVRGDSAAYFCASHGLAVPLGELFFGEGSRLTVL.

This chain connects TRBV9 to TRBJ2-1; 8 bases agree with TRBD2. The J segment lost 6 bases and the V segment lost 0 bases, leaving 20 bases of the junction unmatched. The germline CDR1 and CDR2 sequences are SGDLS and YYNGEE. The CDR3 is 20 residues long. CDR3 nucleotides: TGTGCCAGCAGCGTAGTTCCCGGCAGCGGGAGAAGTCAAGGCGGCAATGAGCAGTTCTTC. Translating gives CASSVVPGSGRSQGGNEQFF.

The rearrangement uses TRBV7-9 and TRBJ2-7; D uncertain. Gene TRBJ2-1 matches the end of the DNA better, so the J call may be wrong. Germline V gene lookup returns CDR1 SEHNR and CDR2 FQNEAQ (reference sequence). The CDR3 contains 13 residues. The CDR3 here is CASEDTKDNEQFF. CDR3 DNA sequence: TGTGCCAGCGAAGACACGAAAGACAATGAGCAGTTCTTC.

The chain links TRBV5-4 to TRBJ1-2; weak D call: TRBD1 (5 bases). V lost 1 base, J lost 1 base, and 14 bases lay in between. Looked up from germline, CDR1 is SGHNT and CDR2 is YYREEE (reference sequence). This CDR3 has 16 amino acids. Here the CDR3 DNA reads TGTGCCAGCAGCTTGATCCAGGGATTTATTAACTATGGCTACACCTTC. It yields the protein CASSLIQGFINYGYTF.

The chain joins TRBV28 to TRBJ2-7; D is unclear. Between the trimmed V and J ends, which lost 3 bases and 7 bases, there was a span of 13 bases. This CDR3 has 13 amino acids. Looked up from germline, CDR1 is MDHEN and CDR2 is SYDVKM. The CDR3 DNA reads TGTGCCAGCAGTTTGAACCTTCCCGGGGAGCAGTACTTC. Encoded protein: CASSLNLPGEQYF.

This clone was seen only a few times. The chain links TRBV5-1 to TRBJ1-2; 7 bases fit TRBD1. Unmatched junction bases numbered 3, after V lost 2 bases and J lost 8 bases. From germline, CDR1 is SGHRS and CDR2 YFSETQ. This CDR3 has 12 amino acids. In DNA form, the CDR3 reads TGCGCCAGCAGCTTTACAGGGGAAGGCTACACCTTC. Its protein product is CASSFTGEGYTF.

The chain has TRBV24-1 and TRBJ1-2, with D unclear. Germline-derived CDR1 and CDR2 are KGHDR and SFDVKD. V lost 1 base and J 2 bases, leaving 7 bases between the germline ends. This CDR3 has 14 residues. The CDR3: CATSDFESNYGYTF. The DNA of the CDR3 is TGTGCCACCAGTGATTTCGAAAGCAACTATGGCTACACCTTC.

Here the CDR3 DNA reads TGTGCCAGCAGCGAGTGGGGCGGACCGGATCAGCCCCAGCATTTT. Translation: CASSEWGGPDQPQHF. The rearrangement joins TRBV9 to TRBJ1-5, with D possibly TRBD1 on 5 matching bases. Trimming took off 3 bases at V and 5 bases at J, with 15 bases between the two ends. The CDR3 spans 15 residues. Germline lookup yields CDR1 SGDLS and CDR2 YYNGEE.

With regard to this clone: Other DNA sequences in the sample encode the same CDR3. V is TRBV6-4 and J is TRBJ1-1, with D perhaps TRBD1 (5 bases). In germline, CDR1 is MRHNA, CDR2 SNTAGT. This CDR3 region has 13 residues. V was shortened by 8 bases and J by 1 base, with 11 bases between the two germline ends. The CDR3 nucleotides are TGTGCCAGCTCCTTCGGGGGGAACACTGAAGCTTTCTTT. This translates into CASSFGGNTEAFF.

The chain has TRBV3-1 (or the pseudogene TRBV3-2) and TRBJ2-7; unclear D gene. The CDR3 length is 14 residues. Germline CDR1 and CDR2: LGHDT and YNNKEL (reference sequence). V was shortened by 1 base and J by 0 bases, with 7 bases between the two germline ends. This CDR3 reads CASSQVRTSYEQYF. CDR3 bases: TGTGCCAGCAGCCAAGTCCGAACCTCCTACGAGCAGTACTTC.

The chain links TRBV30 to TRBJ1-4, with D tentatively TRBD1 (5 bases). Trimming removed 0 bases at V and 7 bases at J, with 12 bases between. Germline CDR1 and CDR2: GTSNPN and SVGIG (reference sequence). The CDR3 sequence is 14 residues long. The CDR3 DNA reads TGTGCCTGGAGTGTGAGGGGAATTGGTGAAAAACTGTTTTTT. Protein: CAWSVRGIGEKLFF.

The CDR3 reads CASFPVGSRGRLNQPQHF. The DNA for the CDR3 is TGTGCCAGCTTTCCGGTCGGCAGCCGTGGTCGGCTCAATCAGCCCCAGCATTTT. The J gene is TRBJ1-5, the V gene TRBV28; D not resolved. The CDR3 sequence is 18 residues long. V was trimmed by 8 bases and J by 3 bases, leaving 26 bases between them. CDR1 is MDHEN and CDR2 is SYDVKM in the germline V gene.

The J gene is TRBJ2-7, the V gene TRBV4-1; 10 nucleotides line up with TRBD1. V was pared by 4 bases and J by 3 bases, with 3 bases of the junction left unmatched. CDR3 length equals 14 residues. CDR1 is MGHRA, CDR2 YSYEKL, per germline. The CDR3 loop reads CASSPGQGFYEQYF. Written as DNA, the CDR3 is TGCGCCAGCAGCCCGGGACAGGGGTTCTACGAGCAGTACTTC.

This chain uses TRBV6-6 with TRBJ1-4; D may be TRBD1 (6 bases). CDR1 is MNHNY, CDR2 SVGAGI, per germline (reference sequence). V shed 8 bases and J shed 8 bases, with 12 bases lying between them. This CDR3 is built from 12 residues. CDR3 in DNA: TGTGCCAGCGGGGGGGCGGGAGAAAAACTGTTTTTT. Protein sequence: CASGGAGEKLFF.

V and J are TRBV18 and TRBJ1-5; no clear D gene. This CDR3 has 15 residues. V was cut by 6 bases and J by 4 bases, with 16 bases left in between. CDR1 and CDR2 from the germline V gene are KGHSH and LQKENI. In DNA, the CDR3 is TGTGCCAGCTCCAGATTAGCGGGTGGTAATCAGCCCCAGCATTTT. This gives the protein CASSRLAGGNQPQHF. Based on the CDR3 plus reference TRBV18 and TRBJ1-5, the full variable domain is NAGVMQNPRHLVRRRGQEARLRCSPMKGHSHVYWYRQLPEEGLKFMVYLQKENIIDESGMPKERFSAEFPKEGPSILRIQQVVRGDSAAYFCASSRLAGGNQPQHFGDGTRLSIL.

The genes are TRBV28 and TRBJ1-3; weak D call: TRBD1 (5 bases). The germline gives CDR1 MDHEN, CDR2 SYDVKM. The V and J ends lost 3 bases and 4 bases respectively, with 10 bases between them. There are 14 residues in the CDR3. The CDR3, as DNA: TGTGCCAGCAGTTTTTTCCAGGGAGGAAACACCATATATTTT. Amino acids: CASSFFQGGNTIYF. The variable domain in full, completed from reference TRBV28 and TRBJ1-3, reads DVKVTQSSRYLVKRTGEKVFLECVQDMDHENMFWYRQDPGLGLRLIYFSYDVKMKEKGDIPEGYSVSREKKERFSLILESASTNQTSMYLCASSFFQGGNTIYFGEGSWLTVV.

This chain links TRBV2 with TRBJ2-3; tentative D call: TRBD2 (6 bases). This CDR3 is 13 amino acids long. Germline loops: CDR1 SNHLY, CDR2 FYNNEI. Trimming removed 9 bases at V and 2 bases at J, with 12 bases between. The CDR3 reads CASCPGVTDTQYF. The CDR3 nucleotides are TGTGCCAGTTGTCCGGGGGTCACAGATACGCAGTATTTT.

The J gene is TRBJ1-3, the V gene TRBV5-4; 7 positions match TRBD1. V shed 2 bases and J 2 bases; nucleotides not matched to a gene: 4. Germline loops: CDR1 SGHNT, CDR2 YYREEE (reference sequence). There are 15 residues in the CDR3. This chain's CDR3 is CASSFPTGAGNTIYF. The CDR3 DNA is TGTGCCAGCAGCTTCCCTACAGGGGCTGGAAACACCATATATTTT.

A few counts support this clone. The V call is TRBV9, the J call TRBJ1-3; D possibly corresponds to TRBD1 (5 bases). The CDR3 sequence is 17 residues long. Between the trimmed V and J ends, which lost 0 bases and 0 bases, there was a span of 13 bases. Germline V lookup: CDR1 SGDLS, CDR2 YYNGEE. CDR3 protein: CASSVGQPGLSGNTIYF. As DNA, the CDR3 is TGTGCCAGCAGCGTAGGACAGCCAGGGCTCTCTGGAAACACCATATATTTT.

The V gene is TRBV7-9, the J gene TRBJ2-1; D is uncertain. The length of the CDR3 is 14 residues. From germline, CDR1 is SEHNR and CDR2 FQNEAQ (reference sequence). The ends were cut back, 5 bases at V and 4 bases at J, with 12 bases in the middle. The CDR3 DNA reads as TGTGCCAGCAGCGCCTCTCACCTTTACAATGAGCAGTTCTTC. Translation gives CASSASHLYNEQFF.

CDR3 amino acids: CASSLGFGQGAKGYTF. In DNA form, the CDR3 reads TGTGCCAGCAGCTTGGGTTTTGGACAGGGGGCGAAAGGCTACACCTTC. The chain couples TRBV5-6 to TRBJ1-2; 11 bases align to TRBD1. Per the germline V gene, CDR1 is SGHDT and CDR2 is YYEEEE. The CDR3 is 16 amino acids. The J segment lost 8 bases and the V segment lost 0 bases, leaving 9 bases of the junction unmatched.

The chain is built from TRBV27 and TRBJ1-1, with 9 bases fitting TRBD1. From germline, CDR1 is MNHEY and CDR2 SMNVEV (reference sequence). Trimming removed 3 bases from V and 6 bases from J; junction bases left unmatched: 8. The CDR3 sequence is 15 residues long. CDR3: CASSFPGQGVSEAFF. The DNA for the CDR3 is TGTGCCAGCAGTTTCCCGGGACAGGGAGTTTCTGAAGCTTTCTTT.

This rearrangement joins TRBV5-4 to TRBJ2-3; D is perhaps TRBD1 or TRBD2 (5 bases each). Trimming left V 5 bases short and J 2 bases short, with 18 bases between. The germline gives CDR1 SGHNT, CDR2 YYREEE (reference sequence). There are 16 residues in the CDR3. CDR3 amino acids: CASSLIGTGTTDTQYF. The CDR3 region has the DNA TGTGCCAGCAGTTTGATAGGGACGGGGACCACAGATACGCAGTATTTT.